This T cell receptor beta chain originates from a study of OX40 agonist ivuxolimab in advanced cancers. Study at large: At doses from 0.01 to 10 mg/kg, patients were given intravenous ivuxolimab every 2 weeks. Patients receiving dose escalation had hepatocellular carcinoma, melanoma, renal cell or head and neck cancer. Study conclusions and caveats: Still undetermined is the antigen specificity of the expanded peripheral T cells.

A single count supports this clone. What it binds is unknown. The table came from immunoSEQ multiplex PCR; TCRdb's copy has only in-frame clones and leaves some out. The table lists fewer than 60,000 clones, 75% to 85% of them singletons, with roughly 0.69% in the top ten. Germline V gene data show CDR1 as SGHTA and CDR2 as FQGNSA. Trimming cost V 5 bases and J 7 bases, with 21 bases left between them. The CDR3 totals 17 residues. Sample: CD4+ or CD8+ T cells sorted from blood, taken in a trial of the OX40 agonist ivuxolimab. The receptor comes from an adult with an advanced solid tumor such as melanoma, head and neck, liver or kidney cancer. The rearrangement joins TRBV7-2 to TRBJ1-6; D gene ambiguous. Here the CDR3 DNA reads TGTGCCAGCAGCGTAAAAGCCCGCTCAGGAGGGAATTCACCCCTCCACTTT. Its translation: CASSVKARSGGNSPLHF.